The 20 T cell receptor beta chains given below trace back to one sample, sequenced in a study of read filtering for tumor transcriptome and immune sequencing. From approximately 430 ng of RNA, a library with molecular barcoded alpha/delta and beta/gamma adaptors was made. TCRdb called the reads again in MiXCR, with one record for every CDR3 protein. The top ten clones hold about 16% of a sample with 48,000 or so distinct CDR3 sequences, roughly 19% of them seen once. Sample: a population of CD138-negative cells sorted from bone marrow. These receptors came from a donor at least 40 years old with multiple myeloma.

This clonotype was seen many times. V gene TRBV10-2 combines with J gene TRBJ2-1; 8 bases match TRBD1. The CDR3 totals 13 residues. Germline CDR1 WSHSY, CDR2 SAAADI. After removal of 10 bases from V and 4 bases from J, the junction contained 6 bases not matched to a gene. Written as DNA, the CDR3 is TGCGCCACAGCCCGGGACAGGTACAATGAGCAGTTCTTC. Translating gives CATARDRYNEQFF.

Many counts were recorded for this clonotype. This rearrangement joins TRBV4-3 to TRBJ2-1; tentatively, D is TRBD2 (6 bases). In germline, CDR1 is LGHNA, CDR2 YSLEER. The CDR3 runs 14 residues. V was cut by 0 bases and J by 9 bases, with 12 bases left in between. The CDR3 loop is CASSQERASVEQFF. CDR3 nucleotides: TGCGCCAGCAGCCAAGAAAGGGCTAGCGTTGAGCAGTTCTTC.

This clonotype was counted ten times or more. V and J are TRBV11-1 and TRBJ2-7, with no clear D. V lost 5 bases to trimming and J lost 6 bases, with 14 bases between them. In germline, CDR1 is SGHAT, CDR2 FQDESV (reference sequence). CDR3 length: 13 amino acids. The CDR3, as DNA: TGTGCCAGCAGCCCAACAGACAATACCGAGCAGTACTTC. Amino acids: CASSPTDNTEQYF. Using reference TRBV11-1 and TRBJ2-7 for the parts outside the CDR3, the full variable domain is EAEVAQSPRYKITEKSQAVAFWCDPISGHATLYWYRQILGQGPELLVQFQDESVVDDSQLPKDRFSAERLKGVDSTLKIQPAELGDSAMYLCASSPTDNTEQYFGPGTRLTVT.

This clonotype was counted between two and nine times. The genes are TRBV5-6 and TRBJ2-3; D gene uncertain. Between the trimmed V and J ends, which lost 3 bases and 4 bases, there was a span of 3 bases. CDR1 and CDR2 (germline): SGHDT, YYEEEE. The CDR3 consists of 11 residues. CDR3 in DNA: TGTGCCAGCAGCTATGCAGATACGCAGTATTTT. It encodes CASSYADTQYF.

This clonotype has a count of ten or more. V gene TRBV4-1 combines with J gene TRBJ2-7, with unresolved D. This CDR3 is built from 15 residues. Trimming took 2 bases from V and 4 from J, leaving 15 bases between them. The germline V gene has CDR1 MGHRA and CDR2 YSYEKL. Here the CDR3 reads CASSQTYSVLYEQYF. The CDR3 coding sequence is TGCGCCAGCAGCCAAACTTATTCCGTGTTGTACGAGCAGTACTTC.

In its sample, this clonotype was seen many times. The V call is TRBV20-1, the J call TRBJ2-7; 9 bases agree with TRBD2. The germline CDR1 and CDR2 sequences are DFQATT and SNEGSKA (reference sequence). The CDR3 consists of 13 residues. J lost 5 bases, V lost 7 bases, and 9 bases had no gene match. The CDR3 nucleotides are TGCAGTGTACATGGCGGGAGGGCAAACGAGCAGTACTTC. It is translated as CSVHGGRANEQYF.

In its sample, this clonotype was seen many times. This chain's CDR3 is CATSRDTGGNEQFF. For the CDR3, the DNA is TGTGCCACCAGCAGAGATACAGGGGGCAATGAGCAGTTCTTC. The chain links TRBV15 to TRBJ2-1, with 8 nucleotides matching TRBD1. The CDR3 is made up of 14 amino acids. J lost 6 bases, V lost 0 bases, and 1 base had no gene match. Germline lookup yields CDR1 LNHNV and CDR2 YYDKDF (reference sequence).

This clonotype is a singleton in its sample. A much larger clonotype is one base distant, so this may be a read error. The CDR3 region has the DNA TGTGCCAGCAGTGAGACTTCGATACTAGGTGGAGATACGCAGTATTTT. Its translation is CASSETSILGGDTQYF. The gene calls are TRBV6-1 and TRBJ2-3; weak D call: TRBD2 (5 bases). Germline V gives CDR1 MNHNS, CDR2 SASEGT. Trimming left V 3 bases short and J 5 bases short, with 18 bases between. The CDR3 is made up of 16 amino acids.

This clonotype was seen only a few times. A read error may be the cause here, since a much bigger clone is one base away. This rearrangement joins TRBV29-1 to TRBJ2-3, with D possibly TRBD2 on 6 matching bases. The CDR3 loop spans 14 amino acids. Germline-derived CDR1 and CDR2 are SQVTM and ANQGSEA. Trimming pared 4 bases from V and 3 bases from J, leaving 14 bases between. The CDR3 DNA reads TGCAGCGTTGGGGGGAGGATCGGAACAGATACGCAGTATTTT. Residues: CSVGGRIGTDTQYF.

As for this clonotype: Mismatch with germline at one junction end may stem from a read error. The chain's CDR3 is CASSLDRGLYNEQLF. The DNA of the CDR3 is TGCGCCAGTAGCCTGGACAGGGGGCTCTACAATGAGCAGCTCTTC. The rearrangement links TRBV5-1 to TRBJ2-1, with 11 bases identical to TRBD1. CDR3 length equals 15 residues. Germline CDR1 reads SGHRS; CDR2 reads YFSETQ.

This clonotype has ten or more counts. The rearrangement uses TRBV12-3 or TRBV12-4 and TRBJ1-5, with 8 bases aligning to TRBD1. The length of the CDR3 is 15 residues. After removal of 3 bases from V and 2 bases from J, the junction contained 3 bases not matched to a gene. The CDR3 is CASSFSGQGNQPQHF. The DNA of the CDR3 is TGTGCCAGCAGTTTCTCGGGACAGGGCAATCAGCCCCAGCATTTT.

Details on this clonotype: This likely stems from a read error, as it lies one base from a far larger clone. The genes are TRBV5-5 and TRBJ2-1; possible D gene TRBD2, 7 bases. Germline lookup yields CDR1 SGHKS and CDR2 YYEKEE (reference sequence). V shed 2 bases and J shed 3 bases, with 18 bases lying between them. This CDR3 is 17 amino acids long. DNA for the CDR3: TGTGCCAGCAGCTTTTCCCGGGGGGCTAGATACTACAATGAGCAGTTCTTC. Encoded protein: CASSFSRGARYYNEQFF.

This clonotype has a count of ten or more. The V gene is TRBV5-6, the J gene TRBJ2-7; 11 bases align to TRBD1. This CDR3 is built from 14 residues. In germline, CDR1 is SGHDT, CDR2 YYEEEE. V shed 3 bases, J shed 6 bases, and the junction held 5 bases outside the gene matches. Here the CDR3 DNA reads TGTGCCAGCAGCTCCGGGACAGGGGGTTCCGAGCAGTACTTC. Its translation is CASSSGTGGSEQYF.

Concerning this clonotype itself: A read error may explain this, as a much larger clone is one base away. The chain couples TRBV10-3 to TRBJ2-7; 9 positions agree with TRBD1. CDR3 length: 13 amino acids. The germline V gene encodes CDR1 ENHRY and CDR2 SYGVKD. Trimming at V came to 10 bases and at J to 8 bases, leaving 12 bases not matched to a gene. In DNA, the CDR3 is TGTGCCACCCTTCGGGACAGGGAGGGCAAGCAGTACTTC. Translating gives CATLRDREGKQYF.

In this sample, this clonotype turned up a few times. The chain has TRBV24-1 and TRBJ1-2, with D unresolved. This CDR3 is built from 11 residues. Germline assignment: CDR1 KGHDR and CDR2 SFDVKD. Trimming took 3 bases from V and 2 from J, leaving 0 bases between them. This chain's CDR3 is CATSDNYGYTF. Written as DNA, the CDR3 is TGTGCCACCAGTGATAACTATGGCTACACCTTC.

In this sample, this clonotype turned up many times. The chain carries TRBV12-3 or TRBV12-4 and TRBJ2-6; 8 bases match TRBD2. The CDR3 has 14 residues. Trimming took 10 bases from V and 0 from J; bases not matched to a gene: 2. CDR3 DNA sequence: TGTGCCACCGGGGGGGCCTCTGGGGCCAACGTCCTGACTTTC. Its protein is CATGGASGANVLTF.

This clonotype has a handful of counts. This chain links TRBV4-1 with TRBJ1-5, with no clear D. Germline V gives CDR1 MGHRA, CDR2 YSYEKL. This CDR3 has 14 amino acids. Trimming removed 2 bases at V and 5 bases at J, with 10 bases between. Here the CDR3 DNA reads TGCGCCAGCAGCCAACAAGCCGGGGATCAGCCCCAGCATTTT. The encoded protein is CASSQQAGDQPQHF.

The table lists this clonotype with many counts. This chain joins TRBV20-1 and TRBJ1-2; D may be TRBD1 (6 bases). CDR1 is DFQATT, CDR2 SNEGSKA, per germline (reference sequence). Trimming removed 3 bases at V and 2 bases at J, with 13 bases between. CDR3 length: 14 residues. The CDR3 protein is CSASRGGDNYGYTF. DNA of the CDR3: TGCAGTGCTAGCAGAGGGGGGGACAACTATGGCTACACCTTC.

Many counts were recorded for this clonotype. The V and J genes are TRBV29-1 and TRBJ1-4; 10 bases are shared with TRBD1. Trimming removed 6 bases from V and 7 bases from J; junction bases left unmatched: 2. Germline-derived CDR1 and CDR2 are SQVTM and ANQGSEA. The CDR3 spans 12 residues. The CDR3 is CSVGQGTEKLFF. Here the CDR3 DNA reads TGCAGCGTGGGACAGGGGACTGAAAAACTGTTTTTT.

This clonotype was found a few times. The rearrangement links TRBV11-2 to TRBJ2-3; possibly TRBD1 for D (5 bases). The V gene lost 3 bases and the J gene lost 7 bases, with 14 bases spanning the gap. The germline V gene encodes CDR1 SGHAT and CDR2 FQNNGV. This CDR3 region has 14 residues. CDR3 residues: CASSLDIRAHTQYF. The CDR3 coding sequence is TGTGCCAGCAGCTTGGACATTCGAGCACATACGCAGTATTTT.